The sample holds many counts of the clone carrying this T cell receptor (beta chain). Each patient came to thyroid surgery without any prior treatment (of any kind). Germline CDR1 is MNHEY and CDR2 is SMNVEV (reference sequence). Trimming removed 5 bases at V and 8 bases at J, with 18 bases between. The CDR3 totals 14 residues. TCRdb re-called the PCR reads with MiXCR. The sample carries roughly 38,000 clones, around a fifth recorded once. This specimen comes from a study of metastatic and nonmetastatic thyroid tumors. This TCR derives from a female donor with papillary thyroid cancer or a benign thyroid nodule (not recorded which). Some clones in this sample may be carry-over from other donors' samples. Material for sequencing was blood. The chain employs TRBV27 and TRBJ1-2; D gene uncertain. The CDR3: CASSPVGERRGYTF. CDR3 sequence (DNA): TGTGCCAGCAGTCCCGTCGGTGAACGTAGGGGCTACACCTTC.